These 7 T cell receptor beta chains originate from one sample sequenced in a study of blood T cell repertoires in COVID-19. TCRdb's table, derived via immunoSEQ multiplex PCR, lists solely in-frame clones and lacks some. The sample records 140,000 to 150,000 clones, around 84% being singletons. Sequenced input: peripheral blood. All receptors derive from a man between 60 and 75 years old with active or convalescent COVID-19.

This clone was picked up one time. The chain joins TRBV30 to TRBJ2-1; 12 bases are shared with TRBD2. Germline loops: CDR1 GTSNPN, CDR2 SVGIG (reference sequence). The CDR3 totals 15 residues. The V gene end was trimmed by 7 bases and the J gene end by 4 bases; junction bases not matched to a gene: 8. This chain's CDR3 is CASTRTSGIYNEQFF. As DNA, the CDR3 is TGTGCCTCTACACGGACTAGCGGGATTTACAATGAGCAGTTCTTC.

The chain recombines TRBV7-2 with TRBJ2-3, with D perhaps TRBD2 (6 bases). This CDR3 region has 12 residues. The V end was cut by 5 bases, the J end by 10 bases, with 13 bases between. Germline V gene sequence: CDR1 SGHTA, CDR2 FQGNSA. The chain's CDR3 is CASSPRGAAQYF. For the CDR3, the DNA is TGTGCCAGCAGCCCCCGCGGGGCGGCGCAGTATTTT.

The CDR3 DNA is TGCGCCAGCAGTGAGACCCAGGGACAGCCCCAGCATTTT. Protein sequence: CASSETQGQPQHF. The genes are TRBV10-1 and TRBJ1-5; D may be TRBD1 (5 bases). The ends were cut back, 2 bases at V and 7 bases at J, with 9 bases in the middle. CDR1 is WNHNN and CDR2 is SYGVQD in the germline V gene (reference sequence). The CDR3 length is 13 residues.

This chain uses TRBV11-3 with TRBJ1-1; D gene ambiguous. Deletions cut 5 bases from V and 3 bases from J, with 10 bases between. The length of the CDR3 is 13 residues. Germline CDR1 SGHNT, CDR2 YENEEA. CDR3 in amino acids: CASSQAMDTEAFF. The CDR3 nucleotides are TGTGCCAGCAGCCAAGCTATGGACACTGAAGCTTTCTTT.

This sequence joins TRBV4-3 and TRBJ1-3; perhaps TRBD1 as D (5 bases). The ends were cut back, 1 base at V and 3 bases at J, with 10 bases in the middle. Germline lookup yields CDR1 LGHNA and CDR2 YSLEER. The CDR3 length is 15 residues. CDR3 nucleotide sequence: TGCGCCAGCAGCCAAGCAGGGTTTGGTGGAAACACCATATATTTT. Translating gives CASSQAGFGGNTIYF.

The chain is built from TRBV5-6 and TRBJ1-1, with D maybe TRBD1 (5 bases). Trimming pared 4 bases from V and 1 base from J, leaving 14 bases between. This CDR3 has 15 residues. Germline V CDR1 and CDR2: SGHDT, YYEEEE. The CDR3 spells CASSREGLRNTEAFF. The CDR3 DNA follows: TGTGCCAGCAGCCGCGAGGGACTCAGGAACACTGAAGCTTTCTTT.

V is TRBV7-6 and J is TRBJ2-2; 13 nucleotides match TRBD2. Per the germline V gene, CDR1 is SGHVS and CDR2 is FNYEAQ. Germline trimming cut 4 bases from V and 6 bases from J; bases unmatched to any gene: 8. The CDR3 runs 17 residues. The CDR3 spells CASSSVLGLAGSGELFF. CDR3 bases: TGTGCCAGCAGCTCCGTATTGGGACTAGCGGGATCCGGGGAGCTGTTTTTT.